The T cell receptor (beta chain) under discussion was sequenced for a study of T cells after yellow fever vaccination (dated by TCRdb to between 2019 and 2020). Context from the whole study: The SMART-Seq v4 Ultra Low Input RNA kit was used to prepare libraries from fractions with low cell numbers. To follow T-cell clones before and after both primary and booster YFV17D yellow fever vaccination, bulk TCR alpha and beta repertoires underwent longitudinal sequencing. Two healthy male donors made up the cohort, one aged 18 to 29 years and the other aged 30 to 40 years. Blood was drawn at multiple timepoints before and after primary and secondary immunization, with bulk PBMC replicates and cell subsets isolated.

From cysteine to phenylalanine, the CDR3 is 10 amino acids long. Solely the CDR3 DNA is kept, with 30 bases framed from the first base. With respect to this clonotype: Its target antigen remains unknown. A much larger clone lies a single base off, so this may be a read error.

On the study overall, not on this receptor specifically: Only a couple of donors were included in the study, so the extent to which the findings can be generalized is limited. Computational filtering was needed because FACS-sorted repertoires could contain abundant contaminating clonotypes from the bulk population. Compared with the primary T-cell response, the secondary T-cell response was weaker but faster, peaking on day 5 rather than day 15. A small share of clonotypes was detected in both CD4 and CD8 compartments, with the overlap likely arising from convergent recombination. After the booster, most of the clones that had expanded following primary vaccination were detected again (approximately 96% of CD4 and more than 85% of CD8), which suggests that memory was broadly maintained.

This specimen's treatment or condition label, interpreted: live attenuated yellow fever vaccine strain. At each blood-draw timepoint, two biological replicates of bulk PBMCs were collected. PBMCs were isolated from peripheral blood using a standard Ficoll-Paque protocol. TriZol was used to extract RNA from bulk PBMCs, from CD4 and CD8 fractions, and from dextramer-positive and dextramer-negative fractions. TCRdb records Illumina NovaSeq 6000 as the sequencer. TCR cDNA was synthesized by 5'RACE template switching, which introduced a universal primer site and unique molecular identifiers. Priming for cDNA synthesis came from both the TCR alpha and TCR beta constant segments. Libraries were amplified in two PCR steps, with sample barcodes and sequencing adapters added in the second step. Sequencing of libraries was done on Illumina HiSeq 2500 (2x100 bp) or NovaSeq (2x150 bp). The authors' analysis ran thus. MIGEC was used to demultiplex reads and collapse the reads into UMI consensus sequences, and MiXCR was used for V(D)J alignment. Vaccine-responding clonotypes were defined with edgeR using replicate PBMC samples, requiring FDR below 0.01 and a log2 fold change above 5 up to day 15. Bulk clonotypes were assigned CD4 or CD8 identity according to which sequenced CD4 or CD8 repertoire held them at higher abundance. TCRdb reran the public reads through fastp at Q25 and MiXCR, keeping productive beta chains. Merged by CDR3 protein, the rows form single entries marked with the most common genes and DNA. The V and J calls come from TCRdb's annotation, not from the publication. This sample lists a few hundred thousand distinct CDR3 sequences; approximately 4% were detected once. 20% to 25% of the sample is in the top ten clones.

This chain is built from TRBV12-3 or TRBV12-4 and TRBJ1-1, with the D gene too uncertain to name. The origin of this receptor is a young man who received the YFV17D yellow fever vaccine. This specimen consisted of PBMCs, obtained 5 days after the yellow fever booster vaccination. CDR3 region: CASGNTVAFF. The DNA is TGTGCCAGCGGAAACACTGTAGCTTTCTTT.